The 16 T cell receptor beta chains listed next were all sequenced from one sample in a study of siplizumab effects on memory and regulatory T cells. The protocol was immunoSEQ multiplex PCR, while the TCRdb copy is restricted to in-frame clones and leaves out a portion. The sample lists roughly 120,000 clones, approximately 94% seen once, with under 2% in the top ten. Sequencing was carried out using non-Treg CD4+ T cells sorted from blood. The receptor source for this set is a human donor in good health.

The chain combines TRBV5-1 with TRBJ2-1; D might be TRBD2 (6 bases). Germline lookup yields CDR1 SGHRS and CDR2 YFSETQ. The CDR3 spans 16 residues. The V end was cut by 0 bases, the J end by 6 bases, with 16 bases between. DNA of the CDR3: TGCGCCAGCAGCTTGGCAGGGCGGGAATCAGCCAATGAGCAGTTCTTC. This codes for CASSLAGRESANEQFF.

CDR3 in amino acids: CASSGRLAGGQFF. In DNA, the CDR3 is TGTGCCAGCAGCGGCCGATTGGCGGGGGGCCAGTTCTTC. The rearrangement joins TRBV9 to TRBJ2-1, with TRBD2 identical over 8 bases. The ends lost 3 bases at V and 13 bases at J; junction bases unmatched: 9. The CDR3 consists of 13 residues. Germline lookup yields CDR1 SGDLS and CDR2 YYNGEE.

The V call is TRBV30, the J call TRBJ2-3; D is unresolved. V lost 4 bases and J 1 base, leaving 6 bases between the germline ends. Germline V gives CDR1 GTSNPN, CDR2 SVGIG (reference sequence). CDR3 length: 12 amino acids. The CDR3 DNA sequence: TGTGCCTGGACCCCGGGCACAGATACGCAGTATTTT. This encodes CAWTPGTDTQYF.

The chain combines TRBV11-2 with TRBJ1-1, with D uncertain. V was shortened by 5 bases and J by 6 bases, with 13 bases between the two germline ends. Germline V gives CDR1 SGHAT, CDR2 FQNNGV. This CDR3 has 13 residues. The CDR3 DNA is TGTGCCAGCAGCCCCGACCCTTTCGCTGAAGCTTTCTTT. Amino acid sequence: CASSPDPFAEAFF.

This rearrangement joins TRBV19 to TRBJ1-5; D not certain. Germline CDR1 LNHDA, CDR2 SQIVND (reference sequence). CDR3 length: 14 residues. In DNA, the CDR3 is TGTACCGGGAGCCAGGTTTATAGCAATCAGCCCCAGCATTTT. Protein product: CTGSQVYSNQPQHF.

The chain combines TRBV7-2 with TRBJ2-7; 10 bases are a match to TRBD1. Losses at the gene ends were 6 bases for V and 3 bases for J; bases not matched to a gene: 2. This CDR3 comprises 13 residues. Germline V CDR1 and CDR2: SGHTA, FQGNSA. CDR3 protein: CASSWDRGYEQYF. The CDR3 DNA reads TGTGCCAGCAGTTGGGACAGGGGCTACGAGCAGTACTTC.

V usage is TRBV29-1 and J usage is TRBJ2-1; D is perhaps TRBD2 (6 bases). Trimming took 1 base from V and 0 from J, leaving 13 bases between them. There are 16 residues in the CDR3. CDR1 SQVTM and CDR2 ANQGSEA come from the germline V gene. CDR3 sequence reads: CSVEGLYGSSYNEQFF. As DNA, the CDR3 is TGCAGCGTTGAAGGGCTGTACGGGAGCTCCTACAATGAGCAGTTCTTC.

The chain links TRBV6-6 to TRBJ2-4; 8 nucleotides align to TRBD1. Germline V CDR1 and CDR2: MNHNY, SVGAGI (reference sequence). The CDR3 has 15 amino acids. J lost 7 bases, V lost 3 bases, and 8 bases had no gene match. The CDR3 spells CASSYSGQGGNIQYF. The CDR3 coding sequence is TGTGCCAGCAGTTATAGTGGACAGGGCGGGAACATTCAGTACTTC.

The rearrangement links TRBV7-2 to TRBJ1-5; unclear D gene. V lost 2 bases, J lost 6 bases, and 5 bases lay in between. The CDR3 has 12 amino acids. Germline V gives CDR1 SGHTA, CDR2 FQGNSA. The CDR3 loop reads CASSLLSQPQHF. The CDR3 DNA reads TGTGCCAGCAGCTTACTGAGTCAGCCCCAGCATTTT.

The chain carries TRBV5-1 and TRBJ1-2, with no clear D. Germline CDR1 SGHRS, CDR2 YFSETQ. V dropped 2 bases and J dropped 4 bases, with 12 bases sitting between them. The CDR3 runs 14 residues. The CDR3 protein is CASSLGQAGYGYTF. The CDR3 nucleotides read TGCGCCAGCAGCTTAGGTCAGGCCGGCTATGGCTACACCTTC. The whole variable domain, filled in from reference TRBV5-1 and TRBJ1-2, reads KAGVTQTPRYLIKTRGQQVTLSCSPISGHRSVSWYQQTPGQGLQFLFEYFSETQRNKGNFPGRFSGRQFSNSRSEMNVSTLELGDSALYLCASSLGQAGYGYTFGSGTRLTVV.

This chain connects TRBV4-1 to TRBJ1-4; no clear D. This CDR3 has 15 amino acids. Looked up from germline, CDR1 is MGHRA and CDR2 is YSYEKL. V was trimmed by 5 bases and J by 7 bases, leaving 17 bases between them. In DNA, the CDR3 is TGCGCCAGCAGCTTCCAAACCTGGGGAGGTGAAAAACTGTTTTTT. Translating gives CASSFQTWGGEKLFF.

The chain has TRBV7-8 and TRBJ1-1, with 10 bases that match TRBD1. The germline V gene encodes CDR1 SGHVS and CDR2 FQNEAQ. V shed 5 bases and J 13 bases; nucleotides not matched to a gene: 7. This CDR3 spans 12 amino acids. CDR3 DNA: TGTGCCAGCAGCCCGCAGGGACAGGGGTTTTTCTTT. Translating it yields CASSPQGQGFFF.

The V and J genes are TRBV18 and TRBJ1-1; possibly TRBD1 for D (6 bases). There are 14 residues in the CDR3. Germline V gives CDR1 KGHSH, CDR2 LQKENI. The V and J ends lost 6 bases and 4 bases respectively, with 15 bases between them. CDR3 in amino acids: CASSGGQRGTEAFF. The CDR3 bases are TGTGCCAGCTCCGGAGGACAGAGGGGCACTGAAGCTTTCTTT.

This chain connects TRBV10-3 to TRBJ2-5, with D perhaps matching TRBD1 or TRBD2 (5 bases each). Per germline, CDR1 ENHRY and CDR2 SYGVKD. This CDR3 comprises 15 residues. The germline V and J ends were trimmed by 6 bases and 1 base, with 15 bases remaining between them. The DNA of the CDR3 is TGTGCCATCAGCGATGCCACCGGGACCCAAGAGACCCAGTACTTC. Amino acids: CAISDATGTQETQYF.

The CDR3 DNA is TGTGCCAGCAGTGAAACCTATAGGGGTTCACCCCTCCACTTT. This translates into CASSETYRGSPLHF. The chain recombines TRBV2 with TRBJ1-6; the D gene is possibly TRBD1 (5 bases). The ends were cut back, 2 bases at V and 9 bases at J, with 11 bases in the middle. Germline CDR1 and CDR2: SNHLY and FYNNEI. The CDR3 has 14 amino acids.

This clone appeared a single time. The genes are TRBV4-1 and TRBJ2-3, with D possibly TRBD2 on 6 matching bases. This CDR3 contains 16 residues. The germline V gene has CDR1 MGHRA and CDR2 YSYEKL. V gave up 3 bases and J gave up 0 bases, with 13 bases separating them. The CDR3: CASSQDPGTSTDTQYF. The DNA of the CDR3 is TGCGCCAGCAGCCAGGACCCGGGGACTAGCACAGATACGCAGTATTTT.